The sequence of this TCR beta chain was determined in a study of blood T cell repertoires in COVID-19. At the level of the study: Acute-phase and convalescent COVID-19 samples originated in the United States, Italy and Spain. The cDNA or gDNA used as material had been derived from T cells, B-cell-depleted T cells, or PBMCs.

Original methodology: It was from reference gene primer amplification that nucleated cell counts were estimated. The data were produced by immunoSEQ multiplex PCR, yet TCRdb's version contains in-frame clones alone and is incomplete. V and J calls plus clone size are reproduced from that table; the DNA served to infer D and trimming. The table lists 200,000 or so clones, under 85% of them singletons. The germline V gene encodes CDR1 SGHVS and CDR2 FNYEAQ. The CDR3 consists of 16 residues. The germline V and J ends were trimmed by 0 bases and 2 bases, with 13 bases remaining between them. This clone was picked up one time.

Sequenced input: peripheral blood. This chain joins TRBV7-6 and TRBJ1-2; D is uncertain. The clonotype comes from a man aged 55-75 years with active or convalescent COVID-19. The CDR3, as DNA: TGTGCCAGCAGCTTAGCGAAGGAGGCGGACAACTATGGCTACACCTTC. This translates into CASSLAKEADNYGYTF. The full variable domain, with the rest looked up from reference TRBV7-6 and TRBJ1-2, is GAGVSQSPRYKVTKRGQDVALRCDPISGHVSLYWYRQALGQGPEFLTYFNYEAQQDKSGLPNDRFSAERPEGSISTLTIQRTEQRDSAMYRCASSLAKEADNYGYTFGSGTRLTVV.